This record concerns one TCR beta chain sequence. The assay was immunoSEQ multiplex PCR, and TCRdb's table has in-frame clones only and misses some. The sample comprises some 65,000 clones, about 86% of which are singletons, and roughly 18% rests with the top ten. This sample is drawn from a study of blood T cell repertoires in COVID-19. CDR3 size: 14 residues. Germline V gene lookup returns CDR1 LNHDA and CDR2 SQIVND (reference sequence). With V trimmed by 6 bases and J by 5 bases, 6 bases remained unmatched. The chain recombines TRBV19 with TRBJ2-2, with TRBD1 matching over 7 bases. The sample consisted of peripheral blood. This clonotype was obtained from a woman of 80 years or more with active COVID-19. DNA for the CDR3: TGTGCCAGTAGCCGGACAGGTCAAACCGGGGAGCTGTTTTTT. Translating it yields CASSRTGQTGELFF.